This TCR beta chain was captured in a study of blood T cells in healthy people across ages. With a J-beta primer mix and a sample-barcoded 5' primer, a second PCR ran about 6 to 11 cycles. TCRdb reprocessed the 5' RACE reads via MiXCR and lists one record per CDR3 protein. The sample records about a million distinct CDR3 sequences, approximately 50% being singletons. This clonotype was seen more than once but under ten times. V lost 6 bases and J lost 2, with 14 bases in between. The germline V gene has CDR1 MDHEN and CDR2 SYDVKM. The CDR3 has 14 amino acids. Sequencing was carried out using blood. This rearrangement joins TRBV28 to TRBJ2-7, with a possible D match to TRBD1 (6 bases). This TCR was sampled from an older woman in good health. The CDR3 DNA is TGTGCCAGCAGCCACAGGGTGCCGACCTACGAGCAGTACTTC. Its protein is CASSHRVPTYEQYF. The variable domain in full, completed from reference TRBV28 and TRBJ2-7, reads DVKVTQSSRYLVKRTGEKVFLECVQDMDHENMFWYRQDPGLGLRLIYFSYDVKMKEKGDIPEGYSVSREKKERFSLILESASTNQTSMYLCASSHRVPTYEQYFGPGTRLTVT.